The T cell receptor beta chain described here comes from a study of cytomegalovirus exposure and HLA in healthy donors. This table comes from immunoSEQ multiplex PCR, and its TCRdb copy is limited to in-frame clones, with some not included. Of tens of thousands of clones in the sample, under 95% were seen once. V lost 6 bases and J lost 0, with 15 bases in between. The CDR3 sequence is 16 residues long. Germline V gives CDR1 SNHLY, CDR2 FYNNEI. The material sequenced was PBMCs. The source is a man aged 30-40 years in good health and CMV-seronegative. V is TRBV2 and J is TRBJ2-1; the D gene is possibly TRBD1 (5 bases). The CDR3 sequence: CASRTTDISSYNEQFF. In DNA form, the CDR3 reads TGTGCCAGCAGAACTACGGACATATCCTCCTACAATGAGCAGTTCTTC.